These T cell receptor beta chains were read from a single sample in a study of blood T cell repertoires in COVID-19. Using immunoSEQ multiplex PCR, the repertoire was profiled, and TCRdb retains in-frame clones only, with some absent. The sample lists 90,000 to 120,000 clones, about 93% occurring once. Sample: peripheral blood. Source of these receptors: a woman aged 25-40 years with acute or convalescent COVID-19. Both conserved end residues are part of each CDR3. D genes are given only for firm matches. Clone size appears in some rows only: once, few, many, or a class for an expanded clone.

J gene: TRBJ1-3; V gene: TRBV3-1/TRBV3-2; D gene: TRBD1; clone size: .; CDR3 protein: CASSQISGQGAGNTIYF; CDR3 DNA: TGTGCCAGCAGCCAAATCTCGGGACAGGGGGCTGGAAACACCATATATTTT
J gene: TRBJ1-2; V gene: TRBV18; D gene: TRBD1; clone size: .; CDR3 protein: CASSPGRDREGYGYTF; CDR3 DNA: TGTGCCAGCTCACCAGGAAGGGACAGGGAGGGCTATGGCTACACCTTC
J gene: TRBJ1-3; V gene: TRBV6-5; D gene: .; clone size: once; CDR3 protein: CASRTNSGNTIYF; CDR3 DNA: TGTGCCAGCAGAACTAACTCTGGAAACACCATATATTTT
J gene: TRBJ2-3; V gene: TRBV21-1; D gene: .; clone size: .; CDR3 protein: CASSKECWLAGVWTDTQYF; CDR3 DNA: TGTGCCAGCAGCAAAGAATGTTGGCTAGCGGGAGTATGGACAGATACGCAGTATTTT
J gene: TRBJ1-1; V gene: TRBV18; D gene: .; clone size: .; CDR3 protein: CASSPRVGQENTEAFF; CDR3 DNA: TGTGCCAGCTCACCACGGGTTGGACAAGAGAACACTGAAGCTTTCTTT
J gene: TRBJ2-3; V gene: TRBV5-1; D gene: TRBD1; clone size: .; CDR3 protein: CASSNGQGHTQYF; CDR3 DNA: TGCGCCAGCAGCAACGGACAGGGCCATACGCAGTATTTT
J gene: TRBJ1-1; V gene: TRBV27; D gene: .; clone size: .; CDR3 protein: CASSSTTAPKSYMNTEAFF; CDR3 DNA: TGTGCCAGCAGTTCAACGACAGCCCCAAAAAGCTATATGAACACTGAAGCTTTCTTT
J gene: TRBJ2-7; V gene: TRBV7-6; D gene: .; clone size: .; CDR3 protein: CASSFQPQGFYEQYF; CDR3 DNA: TGTGCCAGCAGCTTTCAACCCCAGGGGTTCTACGAGCAGTACTTC
J gene: TRBJ2-1; V gene: TRBV13; D gene: .; clone size: .; CDR3 protein: CASSSRGAWEFF; CDR3 DNA: TGTGCCAGCAGCTCTCGGGGGGCCTGGGAGTTCTTC
J gene: TRBJ2-4; V gene: TRBV6-2/TRBV6-3; D gene: TRBD1; clone size: .; CDR3 protein: CASSYSRDRGHIQYF; CDR3 DNA: TGTGCCAGCAGTTACAGCCGGGACAGGGGACACATTCAGTACTTC
J gene: TRBJ2-7; V gene: TRBV2; D gene: TRBD2; clone size: .; CDR3 protein: CASSEGAGNSYEQYF; CDR3 DNA: TGTGCCAGCAGTGAAGGAGCGGGAAACTCCTACGAGCAGTACTTC
J gene: TRBJ1-2; V gene: TRBV18; D gene: .; clone size: .; CDR3 protein: CASSPPGTSTLYGYTF; CDR3 DNA: TGTGCCAGCTCACCACCTGGAACATCGACTCTCTATGGCTACACCTTC
J gene: TRBJ1-3; V gene: TRBV9; D gene: .; clone size: .; CDR3 protein: CASSPGGHGNTIYF; CDR3 DNA: TGTGCCAGCAGCCCGGGGGGTCATGGAAACACCATATATTTT
J gene: TRBJ2-3; V gene: TRBV2; D gene: TRBD2; clone size: .; CDR3 protein: CASRAGTSGGSDTQYF; CDR3 DNA: TGTGCCAGCAGGGCCGGGACTAGCGGGGGGTCAGATACGCAGTATTTT
J gene: TRBJ2-2; V gene: TRBV28; D gene: TRBD2; clone size: .; CDR3 protein: CASSFGGGASGELFF; CDR3 DNA: TGTGCCAGCAGTTTCGGCGGGGGGGCCTCCGGGGAGCTGTTTTTT
J gene: TRBJ2-7; V gene: TRBV28; D gene: TRBD1; clone size: .; CDR3 protein: CASSSPETVGGSDYEQYF; CDR3 DNA: TGTGCCAGCAGTTCCCCCGAAACTGTAGGGGGCTCAGACTACGAGCAGTACTTC
J gene: TRBJ1-1; V gene: TRBV18; D gene: .; clone size: .; CDR3 protein: CASSPERGNMNTEAFF; CDR3 DNA: TGTGCCAGCTCACCAGAGCGGGGTAACATGAACACTGAAGCTTTCTTT
J gene: TRBJ2-3; V gene: TRBV10-2; D gene: TRBD2; clone size: .; CDR3 protein: CASSGLAGGRTDTQYF; CDR3 DNA: TGCGCCAGCAGTGGACTAGCGGGGGGGAGGACAGATACGCAGTATTTT
J gene: TRBJ1-2; V gene: TRBV7-2; D gene: TRBD1; clone size: few; CDR3 protein: CASSPRDRGYYGYTF; CDR3 DNA: TGTGCCAGCAGCCCGAGGGACAGGGGATACTATGGCTACACCTTC
J gene: TRBJ1-6; V gene: TRBV18; D gene: .; clone size: .; CDR3 protein: CASSPSRDRPLHF; CDR3 DNA: TGTGCCAGCTCACCAAGTCGGGATCGACCCCTCCACTTT
J gene: TRBJ2-3; V gene: TRBV14; D gene: .; clone size: .; CDR3 protein: CASSTRAYSTTDTQYF; CDR3 DNA: TGTGCCAGCAGCACCAGGGCCTACTCTACCACAGATACGCAGTATTTT
J gene: TRBJ2-1; V gene: TRBV19; D gene: .; clone size: .; CDR3 protein: CASKVGVLSSYNEQFF; CDR3 DNA: TGTGCCAGTAAGGTAGGGGTTTTAAGCTCCTACAATGAGCAGTTCTTC
J gene: TRBJ1-6; V gene: TRBV5-4; D gene: .; clone size: .; CDR3 protein: CASSLEGRSPLHF; CDR3 DNA: TGTGCCAGCAGCTTGGAGGGGCGGTCACCCCTCCACTTT
J gene: TRBJ2-1; V gene: TRBV9; D gene: TRBD1; clone size: once; CDR3 protein: CASSEGQGQYNEQFF; CDR3 DNA: TGTGCCAGCAGCGAAGGACAGGGGCAATACAATGAGCAGTTCTTC
J gene: TRBJ1-1; V gene: TRBV19; D gene: .; clone size: few; CDR3 protein: CASSMSTEAFF; CDR3 DNA: TGTGCCAGTAGTATGAGCACTGAAGCTTTCTTT
J gene: TRBJ2-5; V gene: TRBV6-2/TRBV6-3; D gene: .; clone size: .; CDR3 protein: CASSQLLARGIGQETQYF; CDR3 DNA: TGTGCCAGCAGTCAACTCTTAGCTCGGGGGATAGGCCAAGAGACCCAGTACTTC
J gene: TRBJ2-1; V gene: TRBV27; D gene: TRBD2; clone size: few; CDR3 protein: CASSYSGATFDEQFF; CDR3 DNA: TGTGCCAGCAGTTATAGCGGGGCGACGTTCGATGAGCAGTTCTTC
J gene: TRBJ1-1; V gene: TRBV10-3; D gene: .; clone size: .; CDR3 protein: CASSPRAGGNTEAFF; CDR3 DNA: TGTGCCAGCTCCCCCAGGGCGGGGGGGAACACTGAAGCTTTCTTT
J gene: TRBJ2-3; V gene: TRBV28; D gene: .; clone size: .; CDR3 protein: CASSLPGSDTQYF; CDR3 DNA: TGTGCCAGCAGTTTACCCGGTTCAGATACGCAGTATTTT
J gene: TRBJ2-1; V gene: TRBV5-5; D gene: .; clone size: .; CDR3 protein: CASSPGYNEQFF; CDR3 DNA: TGTGCCAGCAGCCCGGGTTACAATGAGCAGTTCTTC
J gene: TRBJ2-1; V gene: TRBV4-3; D gene: TRBD2; clone size: .; CDR3 protein: CASSQYFSAGGPEQFF; CDR3 DNA: TGCGCCAGCAGCCAGTACTTCTCAGCGGGAGGGCCCGAGCAGTTCTTC
J gene: TRBJ2-1; V gene: TRBV10-2; D gene: TRBD2; clone size: .; CDR3 protein: CASSEMSSGGALNEQFF; CDR3 DNA: TGCGCCAGCAGTGAGATGTCTAGCGGGGGGGCCTTGAATGAGCAGTTCTTC
J gene: TRBJ1-1; V gene: TRBV28; D gene: .; clone size: .; CDR3 protein: CAARGNRGWNTEAFF; CDR3 DNA: TGTGCCGCCCGGGGGAATCGGGGTTGGAACACTGAAGCTTTCTTT
J gene: TRBJ1-5; V gene: TRBV30; D gene: .; clone size: .; CDR3 protein: CAWSTTASNQPQHF; CDR3 DNA: TGTGCCTGGAGCACGACAGCCTCCAATCAGCCCCAGCATTTT
J gene: TRBJ1-1; V gene: TRBV27; D gene: TRBD1; clone size: .; CDR3 protein: CASSLSRTGFGEAFF; CDR3 DNA: TGTGCCAGCAGTTTATCGAGGACAGGGTTTGGTGAAGCTTTCTTT
J gene: TRBJ2-1; V gene: TRBV4-3; D gene: TRBD1; clone size: once; CDR3 protein: CASSQDYHRDRGYNEQFF; CDR3 DNA: TGCGCCAGCAGCCAAGACTATCATCGGGACAGGGGATACAATGAGCAGTTCTTC
J gene: TRBJ1-2; V gene: TRBV15; D gene: .; clone size: .; CDR3 protein: CATSRDRAGNYGYTF; CDR3 DNA: TGTGCCACCAGCAGAGATCGCGCAGGGAACTATGGCTACACCTTC
J gene: TRBJ2-2; V gene: TRBV10-1; D gene: .; clone size: .; CDR3 protein: CASSETGVGNTGELFF; CDR3 DNA: TGCGCCAGCAGTGAGACAGGTGTCGGCAACACCGGGGAGCTGTTTTTT
J gene: TRBJ1-1; V gene: TRBV7-3; D gene: .; clone size: .; CDR3 protein: CASSPNRFSEAFF; CDR3 DNA: TGTGCCAGCAGCCCAAACAGGTTTTCTGAAGCTTTCTTT
J gene: TRBJ1-5; V gene: TRBV28; D gene: .; clone size: .; CDR3 protein: CASRDSYQPQHF; CDR3 DNA: TGTGCCAGCAGGGACAGTTATCAGCCCCAGCATTTT
J gene: TRBJ1-1; V gene: TRBV5-1; D gene: .; clone size: .; CDR3 protein: CASSLERESEAFF; CDR3 DNA: TGCGCCAGCAGCTTGGAGAGGGAGTCTGAAGCTTTCTTT
J gene: TRBJ1-1; V gene: TRBV6-5; D gene: .; clone size: .; CDR3 protein: CASSKRRDIISEAFF; CDR3 DNA: TGTGCCAGCAGTAAACGCCGGGACATAATTTCAGAAGCTTTCTTT
J gene: TRBJ1-4; V gene: TRBV3-1/TRBV3-2; D gene: .; clone size: .; CDR3 protein: CASSPRGQEKLFF; CDR3 DNA: TGTGCCAGCAGCCCCAGGGGTCAAGAAAAACTGTTTTTT
J gene: TRBJ1-1; V gene: TRBV19; D gene: .; clone size: .; CDR3 protein: CASSIAAEGMRDTEAFF; CDR3 DNA: TGTGCCAGTAGTATCGCAGCGGAGGGTATGAGGGACACTGAAGCTTTCTTT
J gene: TRBJ1-4; V gene: TRBV30; D gene: TRBD1; clone size: .; CDR3 protein: CAWSVPPPGQLEKLFF; CDR3 DNA: TGTGCCTGGAGTGTACCCCCCCCGGGACAGCTCGAAAAACTGTTTTTT
J gene: TRBJ1-1; V gene: TRBV30; D gene: TRBD1; clone size: .; CDR3 protein: CAWSVVTGEAFF; CDR3 DNA: TGTGCCTGGAGTGTAGTGACAGGGGAAGCTTTCTTT
J gene: TRBJ2-7; V gene: TRBV11-2; D gene: TRBD2; clone size: .; CDR3 protein: CASSLDWASGGAGQYF; CDR3 DNA: TGTGCCAGCAGCTTAGATTGGGCTAGCGGGGGGGCCGGGCAGTACTTC
J gene: TRBJ1-2; V gene: TRBV30; D gene: TRBD1; clone size: .; CDR3 protein: CAWSVPVTGGSGGGYTF; CDR3 DNA: TGTGCCTGGAGTGTACCTGTGACAGGGGGTTCCGGGGGCGGCTACACCTTC
J gene: TRBJ2-1; V gene: TRBV24-1; D gene: .; clone size: .; CDR3 protein: CATSDYHPPSSSYNEQFF; CDR3 DNA: TGTGCCACCAGTGATTACCACCCGCCCTCGAGCTCCTACAATGAGCAGTTCTTC
J gene: TRBJ2-7; V gene: TRBV30; D gene: TRBD1; clone size: .; CDR3 protein: CAWNSGQATDEQYF; CDR3 DNA: TGTGCCTGGAATTCGGGACAGGCTACGGACGAGCAGTACTTC
J gene: TRBJ2-2; V gene: TRBV15; D gene: TRBD1; clone size: .; CDR3 protein: CATTDRELSGELFF; CDR3 DNA: TGTGCCACCACCGACAGGGAGTTATCCGGGGAGCTGTTTTTT
J gene: TRBJ2-1; V gene: TRBV7-3; D gene: .; clone size: .; CDR3 protein: CASSLGGVASSYNEQFF; CDR3 DNA: TGTGCCAGCAGCTTAGGAGGAGTAGCGAGCTCCTACAATGAGCAGTTCTTC
J gene: TRBJ2-1; V gene: TRBV6-1; D gene: .; clone size: .; CDR3 protein: CASSDGGEQFF; CDR3 DNA: TGTGCCAGCAGTGACGGAGGAGAGCAGTTCTTC
J gene: TRBJ2-3; V gene: TRBV19; D gene: .; clone size: .; CDR3 protein: CASSPQRVTDTQYF; CDR3 DNA: TGTGCCAGTAGTCCCCAGCGGGTAACAGATACGCAGTATTTT
J gene: TRBJ1-5; V gene: TRBV11-3; D gene: .; clone size: .; CDR3 protein: CASILRSGNQPQHF; CDR3 DNA: TGTGCCAGCATCCTCAGGTCTGGGAATCAGCCCCAGCATTTT
J gene: TRBJ1-2; V gene: TRBV21-1; D gene: .; clone size: .; CDR3 protein: CASSKVIPGRVSGGYTF; CDR3 DNA: TGTGCCAGCAGCAAAGTCATTCCGGGCAGGGTATCGGGTGGCTACACCTTC
J gene: TRBJ2-1; V gene: TRBV2; D gene: .; clone size: .; CDR3 protein: CASRAGQTLSYNEQFF; CDR3 DNA: TGTGCCAGCAGGGCGGGACAGACCCTCTCCTACAATGAGCAGTTCTTC
J gene: TRBJ1-2; V gene: TRBV4-2; D gene: .; clone size: .; CDR3 protein: CASSQVTATNYGYTF; CDR3 DNA: TGTGCCAGCAGCCAAGTAACAGCAACAAACTATGGCTACACCTTC
J gene: TRBJ1-4; V gene: TRBV18; D gene: .; clone size: .; CDR3 protein: CASSSDEKLFF; CDR3 DNA: TGTGCCAGCTCATCTGATGAAAAACTGTTTTTT